This passage covers 15 T cell receptor beta chains from one sample sequenced in a study of CD8 T cells in ankylosing spondylitis. TCRdb redid the calling of the 5' RACE reads with MiXCR, one entry per CDR3 protein. The sample contains about 130,000 distinct CDR3 sequences, roughly 10% of which appear only once. Input material: blood, either unsorted or a sorted T cell fraction (not recorded which). The receptor source for this set is a female donor with ankylosing spondylitis or in good health (not recorded which).

This clonotype turned up a few times. J is TRBJ1-2 and V is TRBV5-1; 7 bases line up with TRBD1. The germline V gene has CDR1 SGHRS and CDR2 YFSETQ. This CDR3 contains 16 residues. The V gene end was trimmed by 4 bases and the J gene end by 1 base; junction bases not matched to a gene: 10. CDR3 protein: CASSPPGGTDNYGYTF. The CDR3 DNA sequence: TGCGCCAGCAGCCCTCCCGGAGGGACAGATAACTATGGCTACACCTTC.

This clonotype was counted at least ten times. The V call is TRBV7-2, the J call TRBJ2-1, with TRBD1 matching over 9 bases. The CDR3 spans 16 residues. Trimming removed 4 bases from V and 8 bases from J; junction bases left unmatched: 12. Germline lookup yields CDR1 SGHTA and CDR2 FQGNSA. In nucleotides, the CDR3 is TGTGCCAGCAGCTCCTACCTAGGGACAGGGAAAGATGAGCAGTTCTTC. It translates to CASSSYLGTGKDEQFF. Variable domain in full (rest from reference TRBV7-2 and TRBJ2-1): GAGVSQSPSNKVTEKGKDVELRCDPISGHTALYWYRQSLGQGLEFLIYFQGNSAPDKSGLPSDRFSAERTGGSVSTLTIQRTQQEDSAVYLCASSSYLGTGKDEQFFGPGTRLTVL.

This clonotype was observed at least ten times. The chain links TRBV18 to TRBJ1-1; 7 bases agree with TRBD1. Unmatched junction bases numbered 4, after V lost 3 bases and J lost 3 bases. This CDR3 comprises 14 residues. Germline V gives CDR1 KGHSH, CDR2 LQKENI. CDR3 bases: TGTGCCAGCTCACCCGGGACAGCCTACACTGAAGCTTTCTTT. Protein: CASSPGTAYTEAFF.

V and J are TRBV2 and TRBJ2-2; D not certain. The CDR3 has 13 amino acids. Germline CDR1 SNHLY, CDR2 FYNNEI. Trimming took off 4 bases at V and 7 bases at J, with 10 bases between the two ends. For the CDR3, the DNA is TGTGCCAGCAGTGGGGGTAGGATCGGGGAGCTGTTTTTT. This encodes CASSGGRIGELFF.

There are many counts of this clonotype. This rearrangement joins TRBV5-1 to TRBJ1-4; a weak D match, TRBD1 (6 bases). From germline, CDR1 is SGHRS and CDR2 YFSETQ. The CDR3 extends over 15 amino acids. Trimming took off 1 base at V and 2 bases at J, with 9 bases between the two ends. The CDR3 sequence: CASSLPQGTNEKLFF. The CDR3 nucleotides read TGCGCCAGCAGCTTGCCTCAGGGGACTAATGAAAAACTGTTTTTT.

This clonotype was recorded at least ten times. The chain uses TRBV2 and TRBJ1-5; D may be TRBD1 (5 bases). Germline V gives CDR1 SNHLY, CDR2 FYNNEI. Trimming removed 9 bases from V and 7 bases from J, with 16 bases in between. This CDR3 contains 13 residues. In DNA form, the CDR3 reads TGTGCCAGGGGAGTGGGGGGTGGACAGCCCCAGCATTTT. Its protein is CARGVGGGQPQHF.

Of note for this clonotype: A single base separates this from a much larger clone, so it may be a read error. The CDR3 sequence is CACSQVASFPTAGEQYF. The DNA of the CDR3 is TGTGCCTGCAGCCAAGTGGCTAGCTTCCCTACGGCTGGAGAGCAGTACTTC. The genes are TRBV3-1 and TRBJ2-7, with TRBD2 as a possible D gene (5 bases). The germline gives CDR1 LGHDT, CDR2 YNNKEL (reference sequence). The CDR3 contains 17 residues.

There are many counts of this clonotype. The chain combines TRBV24-1 with TRBJ1-1, with 11 bases identical to TRBD1. Looked up from germline, CDR1 is KGHDR and CDR2 is SFDVKD. The CDR3 runs 16 residues. J gave up 5 bases and V 2 bases, and 6 bases lay outside the gene matches. CDR3 nucleotide sequence: TGTGCCACCAGTGATTCCGGACAGGGGGCTTGGACTGAAGCTTTCTTT. Its translation is CATSDSGQGAWTEAFF.

This chain joins TRBV7-8 and TRBJ1-2; 10 bases match TRBD1. From germline, CDR1 is SGHVS and CDR2 FQNEAQ. This CDR3 has 15 amino acids. After removal of 5 bases from V and 8 bases from J, the junction contained 11 bases not matched to a gene. The CDR3 protein is CASSHRDRGIGGYTF. Here the CDR3 DNA reads TGTGCCAGCAGCCATAGGGACAGGGGAATTGGCGGCTACACCTTC. The whole variable domain, filled in from reference TRBV7-8 and TRBJ1-2, reads GAGVSQSPRYKVAKRGQDVALRCDPISGHVSLFWYQQALGQGPEFLTYFQNEAQLDKSGLPSDRFFAERPEGSVSTLKIQRTQQEDSAVYLCASSHRDRGIGGYTFGSGTRLTVV.

This clonotype was found many times. This chain connects TRBV20-1 to TRBJ1-5; a weak D match, TRBD1 (6 bases). CDR1 is DFQATT, CDR2 SNEGSKA, per germline (reference sequence). CDR3 size: 17 residues. The V end lost 0 bases, the J end lost 7 bases, and 22 bases lay between the germline ends. The CDR3 loop is CSARDPRGGQINQPQHF. CDR3 DNA: TGCAGTGCTAGAGACCCTCGGGGGGGGCAAATTAACCAGCCCCAGCATTTT.

The table lists this clonotype with many counts. One end of the junction does not line up with germline, which may come from a read error. The chain joins TRBV3-1 to TRBJ1-5; 8 nucleotides line up with TRBD1. Germline CDR1 and CDR2: LGHDT and YNNKEL (reference sequence). The CDR3 sequence is 14 residues long. CDR3 amino acids: CASRQGQGGQPQHF. The CDR3 DNA sequence: TGTGCCAGCAGACAAGGACAGGGTGGGCAGCCCCAGCATTTT.

This clonotype was picked up many times. This chain joins TRBV7-2 and TRBJ2-1; D is unclear. The CDR3 has 13 residues. Germline-derived CDR1 and CDR2 are SGHTA and FQGNSA. Trimming removed 2 bases from V and 9 bases from J, with 11 bases in between. The CDR3 loop is CASSLPPTIEQFF. The CDR3 DNA is TGTGCCAGCAGCTTACCCCCGACGATTGAGCAGTTCTTC. The complete variable domain, with remaining parts taken from reference TRBV7-2 and TRBJ2-1, reads GAGVSQSPSNKVTEKGKDVELRCDPISGHTALYWYRQSLGQGLEFLIYFQGNSAPDKSGLPSDRFSAERTGGSVSTLTIQRTQQEDSAVYLCASSLPPTIEQFFGPGTRLTVL.

This clonotype was counted ten times or more. This chain uses TRBV18 with TRBJ1-3; D uncertain. Germline V gene data show CDR1 as KGHSH and CDR2 as LQKENI. This CDR3 spans 16 amino acids. The ends were cut back, 2 bases at V and 0 bases at J, with 11 bases in the middle. The CDR3, as DNA: TGTGCCAGCTCACCAATGTCCGCCCGCTCTGGAAACACCATATATTTT. It codes for CASSPMSARSGNTIYF.

The chain uses TRBV7-9 and TRBJ1-1, with 7 bases lining up with TRBD1. The junction had 2 bases not matched to a gene; V was cut back by 3 bases and J by 1 base. Germline CDR1 SEHNR, CDR2 FQNEAQ (reference sequence). This CDR3 region has 14 residues. The CDR3 DNA follows: TGTGCCAGCAGCTTTTCAGGGGGGAACACTGAAGCTTTCTTT. Amino acids: CASSFSGGNTEAFF.

The chain uses TRBV7-3 and TRBJ2-5; D might be TRBD1 (5 bases). The CDR3 is made up of 14 amino acids. Germline lookup yields CDR1 SGHTA and CDR2 FQGTGA. The V gene lost 2 bases and the J gene lost 5 bases, with 12 bases spanning the gap. The CDR3 coding sequence is TGTGCCAGCAGCTTACAGGGTGGTGGGGAGACCCAGTACTTC. Translated, it gives CASSLQGGGETQYF.